Below, 14 T cell receptor beta chains from the same sample are listed, as sequenced in a study of identifying expanded T cells in peripheral blood (dated by TCRdb to between 2018 and 2020). The library was made by the immunoSEQ multiplex PCR assay. TCRdb retrieved this table from immuneACCESS and kept in-frame rearrangements only. Not all clones are present; in checked studies, unresolved V genes account for under half, and no reason is known for the remainder. Present in this sample are 70,000 to 95,000 clones, more than 70% of which were seen just once. The top ten hold about 3.9% of the sample. Sample: blood. These TCRs come from a person between 18 and 70 years old in good health.

The sample holds a few counts of this clone. The chain carries TRBV6-4 and TRBJ2-3; possible D gene TRBD1, 7 bases. Trimming took 2 bases from V and 6 from J, leaving 15 bases between them. The CDR3 runs to 15 residues. The V gene's germline CDR1 is MRHNA and CDR2 SNTAGT. Here the CDR3 reads CASSDGAGGPDTQYF. The DNA for the CDR3 is TGTGCCAGCAGTGACGGGGCAGGGGGGCCCGATACGCAGTATTTT.

This clone was seen only a few times. The chain carries TRBV6-5 and TRBJ1-6; no clear D. This CDR3 is 13 amino acids long. Trimming left V 7 bases short and J 2 bases short, with 6 bases between. Germline CDR1 and CDR2: MNHEY and SVGAGI. The chain's CDR3 is CASKVAYNSPLHF. CDR3 coding DNA: TGTGCCAGCAAAGTGGCCTATAATTCACCCCTCCACTTT.

The V and J genes are TRBV27 and TRBJ2-2; 9 nucleotides agree with TRBD2. The CDR3 length is 17 residues. Germline values: CDR1 MNHEY, CDR2 SMNVEV (reference sequence). The junction had 10 bases not matched to a gene; V was cut back by 4 bases and J by 4 bases. The CDR3 DNA reads TGTGCCAGCAGTTGGGGCGGGGGGGCCGGAGGCACCGGGGAGCTGTTTTTT. This gives the protein CASSWGGGAGGTGELFF.

The chain carries TRBV9 and TRBJ2-2; D perhaps matches TRBD1 (5 bases). The V end was cut by 0 bases, the J end by 5 bases, with 8 bases between. The CDR3 extends over 14 amino acids. Germline V gene sequence: CDR1 SGDLS, CDR2 YYNGEE. Written as DNA, the CDR3 is TGTGCCAGCAGCGTAGGCCCAGGGACCGGGGAGCTGTTTTTT. Translation gives CASSVGPGTGELFF.

The chain links TRBV9 to TRBJ2-3, with D hard to call. This CDR3 has 12 residues. The V end was cut by 3 bases, the J end by 1 base, with 3 bases between. Germline V gene sequence: CDR1 SGDLS, CDR2 YYNGEE. The CDR3 here is CASSARTDTQYF. CDR3 DNA sequence: TGTGCCAGCAGCGCCCGCACAGATACGCAGTATTTT. Variable domain in full (rest from reference TRBV9 and TRBJ2-3): DSGVTQTPKHLITATGQRVTLRCSPRSGDLSVYWYQQSLDQGLQFLIQYYNGEERAKGNILERFSAQQFPDLHSELNLSSLELGDSALYFCASSARTDTQYFGPGTRLTVL.

The chain is built from TRBV9 and TRBJ1-1; TRBD1 agrees at 9 bases. CDR1 is SGDLS, CDR2 YYNGEE, per germline. The ends lost 3 bases at V and 2 bases at J; junction bases unmatched: 8. The CDR3 is made up of 16 amino acids. The CDR3 here is CASSDGQGWYNTEAFF. The CDR3 nucleotides read TGTGCCAGCAGCGACGGACAGGGGTGGTACAACACTGAAGCTTTCTTT.

J is TRBJ2-1 and V is TRBV19; tentatively, D is TRBD2 (7 bases). V lost 7 bases and J lost 8, with 24 bases in between. The CDR3 spans 16 residues. The germline gives CDR1 LNHDA, CDR2 SQIVND (reference sequence). In nucleotides, the CDR3 is TGTGCCAGTACCGCGGGGGCAGGGAGCCCCGCCGATGAGCAGTTCTTC. It translates to CASTAGAGSPADEQFF. The full variable domain, its missing parts supplied by reference TRBV19 and TRBJ2-1, is DGGITQSPKYLFRKEGQNVTLSCEQNLNHDAMYWYRQDPGQGLRLIYYSQIVNDFQKGDIAEGYSVSREKKESFPLTVTSAQKNPTAFYLCASTAGAGSPADEQFFGPGTRLTVL.

This clone was observed a handful of times. The CDR3 DNA follows: TGTGCCAGCAGCACAGGGAACGGGGCTAACTATGGCTACACCTTC. As protein: CASSTGNGANYGYTF. The V gene is TRBV5-6, the J gene TRBJ1-2; D perhaps matches TRBD1 (6 bases). CDR1 and CDR2 (germline): SGHDT, YYEEEE. The CDR3 is 15 residues long. Trimming shortened V by 4 bases and J by 0 bases, and 13 bases separated the two germline ends.

The sample holds one count of this clone. This sequence joins TRBV19 and TRBJ2-1, with 16 nucleotides matching TRBD2. The CDR3 consists of 13 residues. With 10 bases clipped from V and 10 bases from J, the junction kept 4 bases outside the gene matches. CDR1 is LNHDA, CDR2 SQIVND, per germline (reference sequence). The CDR3 sequence is CATGTSGGVEQFF. CDR3 sequence (DNA): TGTGCCACCGGGACTAGCGGGGGGGTCGAGCAGTTCTTC.

This chain connects TRBV27 to TRBJ2-3; the D is unclear. The CDR3 is 12 amino acids. CDR1 MNHEY and CDR2 SMNVEV come from the germline V gene (reference sequence). V was shortened by 8 bases and J by 6 bases, with 12 bases between the two germline ends. CDR3 loop: CASGPSRDTQYF. CDR3 nucleotide sequence: TGTGCCAGCGGCCCCAGCAGGGATACGCAGTATTTT.

The sample holds a few counts of this clone. The genes are TRBV7-2 and TRBJ2-3; 10 nucleotides align to TRBD2. The ends lost 2 bases at V and 5 bases at J; junction bases unmatched: 13. This CDR3 region has 18 residues. Germline CDR1 and CDR2: SGHTA and FQGNSA. The CDR3 sequence is CASSLIASGGRSQDTQYF. The CDR3 coding sequence is TGTGCCAGCAGCTTAATAGCTAGCGGGGGTCGATCCCAAGATACGCAGTATTTT.

This clone has only a few counts. V gene TRBV29-1 combines with J gene TRBJ2-7; maybe TRBD1 (5 bases). V was shortened by 2 bases and J by 5 bases, with 19 bases between the two germline ends. CDR3 length: 15 residues. The germline V gene encodes CDR1 SQVTM and CDR2 ANQGSEA. Here the CDR3 DNA reads TGCAGCGTTGAACCCCAGGGAAGGGGAAGCGACGAGCAGTACTTC. This translates into CSVEPQGRGSDEQYF.

V gene TRBV5-1 combines with J gene TRBJ2-5, with TRBD1 identical over 9 bases. The CDR3 is 15 amino acids. CDR1 is SGHRS, CDR2 YFSETQ, per germline. Trimming removed 3 bases from V and 0 bases from J; junction bases left unmatched: 3. The CDR3 here is CASSSGQGNQETQYF. CDR3 bases: TGCGCCAGCAGCTCGGGACAGGGTAACCAAGAGACCCAGTACTTC.

This clone was observed once. This sequence joins TRBV6-1 and TRBJ1-1; D gene unclear. V was shortened by 2 bases and J by 6 bases, with 10 bases between the two germline ends. The CDR3 runs to 13 residues. Germline V gene lookup returns CDR1 MNHNS and CDR2 SASEGT. CDR3 residues: CASSEPRGAEAFF. The CDR3 nucleotides are TGTGCCAGCAGTGAACCCCGGGGTGCTGAAGCTTTCTTT.